These T cell receptor beta chains were read from a single sample in a study of response to subunit inactivated influenza vaccine. MiXCR, applied by TCRdb to the RT-PCR reads, yields one record per CDR3 protein. The sample consists of hundreds of thousands of distinct CDR3 sequences, 15% to 19% of them appearing once. Sequencing was performed on PBMCs from blood, taken about 11 days after vaccination. These receptors originate from a man aged 45-60 years who received an inactivated influenza vaccine. The CDR3 runs from the conserved cysteine through the conserved F or W. The order of the fields is clone size, V gene, D gene, J gene, CDR3 DNA, CDR3 protein. The D gene is left open where the match is weak. Only some rows state a clone size, as once, few, many or a class for expanded clones.

clone size: NA; V gene: TRBV20-1; D gene: NA; J gene: TRBJ2-5; CDR3 DNA: TGCAGTGCACCTGACAGAAACCAAGAGACCCAGTACTTC; CDR3 protein: CSAPDRNQETQYF
clone size: many; V gene: TRBV12-3/TRBV12-4; D gene: TRBD1; J gene: TRBJ2-7; CDR3 DNA: TGTGCCAGCAGCGGGACAGGCGCCTACGAGCAGTACTTC; CDR3 protein: CASSGTGAYEQYF
clone size: many; V gene: TRBV5-1; D gene: NA; J gene: TRBJ2-7; CDR3 DNA: TGCGCCAGCAGCTTGGAGGCAAACCCAAGCTACGAGCAGTACTTC; CDR3 protein: CASSLEANPSYEQYF
clone size: NA; V gene: TRBV10-3; D gene: NA; J gene: TRBJ2-7; CDR3 DNA: TGTGCCATCAGTGGAGGGGAGGTGAGCGAGCAGTACTTC; CDR3 protein: CAISGGEVSEQYF
clone size: few; V gene: TRBV6-2/TRBV6-3; D gene: NA; J gene: TRBJ1-3; CDR3 DNA: TGTGCCAGCAAAATGGACAACTCTGGAAACACCATATATTTT; CDR3 protein: CASKMDNSGNTIYF
clone size: NA; V gene: TRBV7-2; D gene: NA; J gene: TRBJ2-1; CDR3 DNA: TGTGCCAGCAGCCGAAGGTCGGGAGACAATGAGCAGTTCTTC; CDR3 protein: CASSRRSGDNEQFF
clone size: NA; V gene: TRBV20-1; D gene: NA; J gene: TRBJ1-1; CDR3 DNA: TGCAGTGCTAGAGTGAGACGCGGACGGTCTGAAGCTTTCTTT; CDR3 protein: CSARVRRGRSEAFF
clone size: NA; V gene: TRBV6-2/TRBV6-3; D gene: TRBD2; J gene: TRBJ2-7; CDR3 DNA: TGTGCCAGCAGTTATAGCGGGATCGCCTCCTACGAGCAGTACTTC; CDR3 protein: CASSYSGIASYEQYF
clone size: NA; V gene: TRBV18; D gene: NA; J gene: TRBJ2-1; CDR3 DNA: TGTGCCAGCTCACCAAAGGCAGGGATCGATGAGCAGTTCTTC; CDR3 protein: CASSPKAGIDEQFF
clone size: NA; V gene: TRBV10-3; D gene: TRBD1; J gene: TRBJ1-1; CDR3 DNA: TGTGCCACCAGGCCGGGACAGGGGACCACTGAAGCTTTCTTT; CDR3 protein: CATRPGQGTTEAFF
clone size: few; V gene: TRBV20-1; D gene: TRBD1; J gene: TRBJ1-1; CDR3 DNA: TGCAGTGCTAGAGGGGGTCCCGGGACAGGGCGAACTGAAGCTTTCTTT; CDR3 protein: CSARGGPGTGRTEAFF
clone size: few; V gene: TRBV5-5; D gene: TRBD1; J gene: TRBJ2-1; CDR3 DNA: TGTGCCAGCACCTTTACAGGGGGGCACAATGAGCAGTTCTTC; CDR3 protein: CASTFTGGHNEQFF
clone size: few; V gene: TRBV5-1; D gene: TRBD1; J gene: TRBJ1-6; CDR3 DNA: TGCGCCAGCAGCCTCCTATCAGGGGGTTCACCCCTCCACTTT; CDR3 protein: CASSLLSGGSPLHF
clone size: few; V gene: TRBV5-1; D gene: NA; J gene: TRBJ2-1; CDR3 DNA: TGCGCCAGCAGTGGCAGCCACAATGAGCAGTTCTTC; CDR3 protein: CASSGSHNEQFF
clone size: NA; V gene: TRBV7-6; D gene: NA; J gene: TRBJ2-5; CDR3 DNA: TGTGCCAGCAGCTTTAACCGGAGGGAGACCCAGTACTTC; CDR3 protein: CASSFNRRETQYF
clone size: NA; V gene: TRBV4-1; D gene: NA; J gene: TRBJ1-1; CDR3 DNA: TGCGCCAGCAGCCAGGACCGAGTGAGCAGGGATAACATGAACACTGAAGCTTTCTTT; CDR3 protein: CASSQDRVSRDNMNTEAFF
clone size: many; V gene: TRBV20-1; D gene: TRBD2; J gene: TRBJ2-3; CDR3 DNA: TGCAGTGCTATGGAAGCGGGGAGCTTCACAGATACGCAGTATTTT; CDR3 protein: CSAMEAGSFTDTQYF
clone size: few; V gene: TRBV7-2; D gene: NA; J gene: TRBJ2-1; CDR3 DNA: TGTGCCAGCAGCTTACAGGGGGGAGGTGAGCAGTTCTTC; CDR3 protein: CASSLQGGGEQFF
clone size: few; V gene: TRBV9; D gene: TRBD1; J gene: TRBJ2-7; CDR3 DNA: TGTGCCAGCAGCGTAGGAGGGACAGGGGTCTACGAGCAGTACTTC; CDR3 protein: CASSVGGTGVYEQYF
clone size: many; V gene: TRBV7-9; D gene: NA; J gene: TRBJ2-6; CDR3 DNA: TGTGCCAGCAGCTTACCAGGCTCTGGGGCCAACGTCCTGACTTTC; CDR3 protein: CASSLPGSGANVLTF
clone size: NA; V gene: TRBV9; D gene: NA; J gene: TRBJ1-6; CDR3 DNA: TGTGCCAGCAGCGTCCGGGACGGACATAATTCACCCCTCCACTTT; CDR3 protein: CASSVRDGHNSPLHF
clone size: NA; V gene: TRBV7-2; D gene: NA; J gene: TRBJ2-5; CDR3 DNA: TGTGCCAGCAGCTTAGCCTTTTCAGGGTTTGGCGGGGGCCTCCAAGAGACCCAGTACTTC; CDR3 protein: CASSLAFSGFGGGLQETQYF
clone size: NA; V gene: TRBV29-1; D gene: NA; J gene: TRBJ1-1; CDR3 DNA: TGCAGCGTAAGCAGGGGCTCAGCCACTGAAGCTTTCTTT; CDR3 protein: CSVSRGSATEAFF
clone size: many; V gene: TRBV4-3; D gene: TRBD1; J gene: TRBJ2-5; CDR3 DNA: TGCGCCAGCAGCCAAGAAGTTATTGGAACAGGGGATCAAGAGACCCAGTACTTC; CDR3 protein: CASSQEVIGTGDQETQYF
clone size: NA; V gene: TRBV5-1; D gene: TRBD2; J gene: TRBJ2-1; CDR3 DNA: TGCGCCAGCAGCTTGGATAGCGGGAGAACGAATGAGCAGTTCTTC; CDR3 protein: CASSLDSGRTNEQFF
clone size: few; V gene: TRBV7-2; D gene: NA; J gene: TRBJ2-3; CDR3 DNA: TGTGCCAGCAGCGGTCAGGGTAACACAGATACGCAGTATTTT; CDR3 protein: CASSGQGNTDTQYF
clone size: NA; V gene: TRBV6-1; D gene: NA; J gene: TRBJ2-6; CDR3 DNA: TGTGCCAGCAGCCGTTCTATGAGCTCTGGGGCCAACGTCCTGACTTTC; CDR3 protein: CASSRSMSSGANVLTF
clone size: many; V gene: TRBV7-2; D gene: NA; J gene: TRBJ2-2; CDR3 DNA: TGTGCCAGCAGCTTAGCATGGGGAACCGGGGAGCTGTTTTTT; CDR3 protein: CASSLAWGTGELFF
clone size: few; V gene: TRBV12-3/TRBV12-4; D gene: NA; J gene: TRBJ2-1; CDR3 DNA: TGTGCCAGCAGTTTAGAATCCAGATTGAATGAGCAGTTCTTC; CDR3 protein: CASSLESRLNEQFF
clone size: few; V gene: TRBV5-5; D gene: NA; J gene: TRBJ2-1; CDR3 DNA: TGTGCCAGCACCTCGAGGGAACTGTTCTTC; CDR3 protein: CASTSRELFF
clone size: NA; V gene: TRBV20-1; D gene: NA; J gene: TRBJ1-5; CDR3 DNA: TGCAGTGCTAGCCCTATCCAAGGGCCCCAGCATTTT; CDR3 protein: CSASPIQGPQHF
clone size: NA; V gene: TRBV6-5; D gene: NA; J gene: TRBJ2-1; CDR3 DNA: TGTGCCAGCAGTTACTTTGGCAACTCCTACAATGAGCAGTTCTTC; CDR3 protein: CASSYFGNSYNEQFF
clone size: NA; V gene: TRBV3-1; D gene: TRBD2; J gene: TRBJ2-2; CDR3 DNA: TGTGCCAGCGGGGGGGTCCCCACCGGGGAGCTGTTTTTT; CDR3 protein: CASGGVPTGELFF
clone size: many; V gene: TRBV28; D gene: NA; J gene: TRBJ2-7; CDR3 DNA: TGTGCCAGCAGTCCGCGGGACGGGCTGATCTACGAGCAGTACTTC; CDR3 protein: CASSPRDGLIYEQYF
clone size: NA; V gene: TRBV7-2; D gene: NA; J gene: TRBJ1-6; CDR3 DNA: TGTGCCAGCAGGGGGGGGGGGCGAGCGGGATCACCCCTCCACTTT; CDR3 protein: CASRGGGRAGSPLHF
clone size: once; V gene: TRBV20-1; D gene: TRBD1; J gene: TRBJ2-3; CDR3 DNA: TGCTGTGCTAGAAGGGACAGGGTAACAGATACGCAGTATTTT; CDR3 protein: CCARRDRVTDTQYF
clone size: many; V gene: TRBV20-1; D gene: NA; J gene: TRBJ1-1; CDR3 DNA: TGCAGTGCTCGGGTGGGGATGGGTAGCACTGAAGCTTTCTTT; CDR3 protein: CSARVGMGSTEAFF
clone size: few; V gene: TRBV12-3/TRBV12-4; D gene: TRBD2; J gene: TRBJ2-3; CDR3 DNA: TGTGCCAGCCTTGCGGGTGCTAGCGGGATGGATACGCAGTATTTT; CDR3 protein: CASLAGASGMDTQYF
clone size: few; V gene: TRBV21-1; D gene: NA; J gene: TRBJ1-5; CDR3 DNA: TGTGCCAGCAGCAGTTCGGGGGGCAATCAGCCCCAGCATTTT; CDR3 protein: CASSSSGGNQPQHF